This record looks at one TCR beta chain sequence and its context. These data come from a study of blood T cell repertoires in COVID-19. Study background: Spain, Italy and the United States supplied samples that represented acute and convalescent COVID-19. Nucleic acid was either cDNA or gDNA, and it came from T cells, B-cell-depleted T cells, or PBMCs.

In the study's own analysis: Scientists estimated how many nucleated cells there were by amplifying reference gene primers. Method: immunoSEQ multiplex PCR; TCRdb's copy keeps in-frame clones and lacks some. The DNA gave D and trimming, while V, J and clone size come from that table. The sample contains roughly 5,500 clones, roughly 80% of which appear only once. The V end was cut by 5 bases, the J end by 0 bases, with 17 bases between. The CDR3 is 16 residues long. CDR1 is LNHDA, CDR2 SQIVND, per germline (reference sequence). The rearrangement links TRBV19 to TRBJ2-7, with a tentative D call TRBD1 (5 bases). The receptor comes from a human donor with active COVID-19. The donor label of this sample is uncertain. The sample taken for sequencing was peripheral blood. The DNA of the CDR3 is TGTGCCAGTAGTCTTAGGGGTCTACAGCCCTCCTACGAGCAGTACTTC. Amino acid sequence: CASSLRGLQPSYEQYF.